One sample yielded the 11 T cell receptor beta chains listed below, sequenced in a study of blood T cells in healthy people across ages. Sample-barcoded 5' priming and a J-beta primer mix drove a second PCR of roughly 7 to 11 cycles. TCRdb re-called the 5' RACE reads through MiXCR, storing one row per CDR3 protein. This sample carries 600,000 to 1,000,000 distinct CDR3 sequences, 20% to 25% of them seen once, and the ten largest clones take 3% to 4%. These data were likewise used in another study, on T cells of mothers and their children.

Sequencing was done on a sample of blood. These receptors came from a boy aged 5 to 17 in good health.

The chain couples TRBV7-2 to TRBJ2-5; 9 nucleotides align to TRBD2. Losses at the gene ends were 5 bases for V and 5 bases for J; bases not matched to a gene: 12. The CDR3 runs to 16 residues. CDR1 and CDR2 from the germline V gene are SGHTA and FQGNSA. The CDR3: CASSPGGSGGDETQYF. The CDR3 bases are TGTGCCAGCAGCCCAGGTGGTAGCGGGGGAGATGAGACCCAGTACTTC.

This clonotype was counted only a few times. CDR3 sequence reads: CSATTGTSGLMGYEQYF. CDR3 sequence (DNA): TGCAGTGCTACCACCGGGACTAGCGGCCTTATGGGATACGAGCAGTACTTC. The V call is TRBV20-1, the J call TRBJ2-7, with 11 bases matching TRBD2. V dropped 4 bases and J dropped 4; count of bases not matched to a gene: 15. Per the germline V gene, CDR1 is DFQATT and CDR2 is SNEGSKA (reference sequence). The CDR3 has 17 residues.

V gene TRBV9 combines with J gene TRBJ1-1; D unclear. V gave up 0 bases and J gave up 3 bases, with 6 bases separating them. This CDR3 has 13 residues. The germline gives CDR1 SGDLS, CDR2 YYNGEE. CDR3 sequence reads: CASSVAGDTEAFF. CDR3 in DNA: TGTGCCAGCAGCGTAGCTGGGGACACTGAAGCTTTCTTT. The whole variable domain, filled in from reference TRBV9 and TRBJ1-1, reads DSGVTQTPKHLITATGQRVTLRCSPRSGDLSVYWYQQSLDQGLQFLIQYYNGEERAKGNILERFSAQQFPDLHSELNLSSLELGDSALYFCASSVAGDTEAFFGQGTRLTVV.

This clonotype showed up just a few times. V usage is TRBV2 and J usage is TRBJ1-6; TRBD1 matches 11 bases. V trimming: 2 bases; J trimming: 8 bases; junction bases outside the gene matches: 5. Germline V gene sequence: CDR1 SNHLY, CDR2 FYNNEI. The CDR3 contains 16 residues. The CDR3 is CASSERPGQGDSPLHF. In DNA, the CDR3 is TGTGCCAGCAGTGAAAGACCGGGACAGGGGGATTCACCCCTCCACTTT.

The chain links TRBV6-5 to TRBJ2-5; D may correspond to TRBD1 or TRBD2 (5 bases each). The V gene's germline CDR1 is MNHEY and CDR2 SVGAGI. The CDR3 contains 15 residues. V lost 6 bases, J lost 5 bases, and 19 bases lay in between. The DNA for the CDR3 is TGTGCCAGCAGGGCCGGCAGGGACCCGGGGGAGACCCAGTACTTC. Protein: CASRAGRDPGETQYF.

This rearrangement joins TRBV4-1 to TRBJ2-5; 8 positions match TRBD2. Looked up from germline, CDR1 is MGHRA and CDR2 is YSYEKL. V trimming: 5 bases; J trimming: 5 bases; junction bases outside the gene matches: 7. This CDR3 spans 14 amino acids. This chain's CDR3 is CASSSSGGVETQYF. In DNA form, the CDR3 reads TGCGCCAGCAGCTCCAGCGGGGGAGTCGAGACCCAGTACTTC.

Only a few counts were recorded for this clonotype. The CDR3, as DNA: TGTGCCACCAGTGAGCCCCGGGGGGCGATCCAAGAGACCCAGTACTTC. Its protein is CATSEPRGAIQETQYF. V gene TRBV24-1 combines with J gene TRBJ2-5; D perhaps matches TRBD2 (7 bases). V shed 4 bases and J shed 1 base, with 15 bases lying between them. CDR1 and CDR2 from the germline V gene are KGHDR and SFDVKD. The CDR3 spans 16 residues.

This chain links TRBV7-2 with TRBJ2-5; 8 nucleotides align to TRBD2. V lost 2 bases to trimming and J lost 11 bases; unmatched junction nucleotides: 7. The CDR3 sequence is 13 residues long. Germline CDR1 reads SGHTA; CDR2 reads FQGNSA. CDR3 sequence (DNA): TGTGCCAGCAGCTTATTTCCAGCGGGGGAGCAGTACTTC. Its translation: CASSLFPAGEQYF.

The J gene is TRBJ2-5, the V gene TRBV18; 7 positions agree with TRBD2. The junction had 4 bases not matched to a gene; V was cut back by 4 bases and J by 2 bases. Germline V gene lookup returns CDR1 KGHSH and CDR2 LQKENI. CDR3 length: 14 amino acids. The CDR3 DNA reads TGTGCCAGCTCACTTGGACTAGAACAAGAGACCCAGTACTTC. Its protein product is CASSLGLEQETQYF.

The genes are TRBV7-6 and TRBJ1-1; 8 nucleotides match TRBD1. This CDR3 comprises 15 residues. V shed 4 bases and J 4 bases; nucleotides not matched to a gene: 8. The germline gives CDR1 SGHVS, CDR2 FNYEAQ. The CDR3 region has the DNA TGTGCCAGCAGCTCCTTGACAGGGGAGGTCACTGAAGCTTTCTTT. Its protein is CASSSLTGEVTEAFF.

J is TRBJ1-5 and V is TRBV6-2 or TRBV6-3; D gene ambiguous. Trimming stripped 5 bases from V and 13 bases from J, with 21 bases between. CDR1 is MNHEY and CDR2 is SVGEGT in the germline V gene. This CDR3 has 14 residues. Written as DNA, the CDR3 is TGTGCCAGCAGTCCACGGCAGGTCGCGTCGCCTCAGCATTTT. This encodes CASSPRQVASPQHF.